These 15 T cell receptor beta chains were all obtained from the same sample, sequenced in a study of shared clonotypes between healthy human individuals. Libraries were prepared by immunoSEQ multiplex PCR; TCRdb keeps only in-frame clonotypes and omits some of them. The table includes 2 million to 2.5 million clones, approximately 94% detected once. The material sequenced was naive CD4+ T cells sorted from blood. The sample's subset: CD45RA+ positively selected. The source is a man younger than 35 in good health.

The chain links TRBV14 to TRBJ1-2, with a tentative D call TRBD1 (5 bases). This CDR3 is 12 amino acids long. Germline values: CDR1 SGHDN, CDR2 FVKESK. Between the trimmed V and J ends, which lost 0 bases and 10 bases, there was a span of 9 bases. The DNA of the CDR3 is TGTGCCAGCAGCCAAGATCGGGGGTACTACACCTTC. Translation: CASSQDRGYYTF.

As for this clone: The same CDR3 arises from other DNA sequences in this sample as well. The chain couples TRBV5-6 to TRBJ2-7, with 7 bases aligning to TRBD1. Germline V gene lookup returns CDR1 SGHDT and CDR2 YYEEEE. Losses at the gene ends were 0 bases for V and 0 bases for J; bases not matched to a gene: 0. The CDR3 loop spans 14 amino acids. The CDR3 DNA reads TGTGCCAGCAGCTTGGCAGGGGGCTCCTACGAGCAGTACTTC. Protein sequence: CASSLAGGSYEQYF.

The V call is TRBV6-1, the J call TRBJ2-3, with D possibly being TRBD1 or TRBD2 (5 bases each). CDR1 and CDR2 from the germline V gene are MNHNS and SASEGT. Trimming took 1 base from V and 7 from J, leaving 15 bases between them. The CDR3 contains 15 residues. The CDR3, as DNA: TGTGCCAGCAGTGAAGAAGGGGACCGATGGAATACGCAGTATTTT. This translates into CASSEEGDRWNTQYF.

V usage is TRBV18 and J usage is TRBJ2-4, with a weak D call TRBD1 (6 bases). This CDR3 has 13 amino acids. CDR1 is KGHSH and CDR2 is LQKENI in the germline V gene. Trimming cost V 4 bases and J 4 bases, with 8 bases left between them. CDR3 protein: CASSQQGKNIQYF. The CDR3 DNA follows: TGTGCCAGCTCACAACAGGGTAAAAACATTCAGTACTTC. Drawing the rest from reference TRBV18 and TRBJ2-4, the complete variable domain is NAGVMQNPRHLVRRRGQEARLRCSPMKGHSHVYWYRQLPEEGLKFMVYLQKENIIDESGMPKERFSAEFPKEGPSILRIQQVVRGDSAAYFCASSQQGKNIQYFGAGTRLSVL.

This clone showed up just once. The V and J genes are TRBV10-3 and TRBJ2-5, with TRBD2 matching 9 bases. The CDR3 is 14 amino acids. V gave up 3 bases and J gave up 4 bases; unmatched junction bases: 3. Germline-derived CDR1 and CDR2 are ENHRY and SYGVKD. In DNA, the CDR3 is TGTGCCATCAGTGACATAGCGGGAGTAGAGACCCAGTACTTC. Translation: CAISDIAGVETQYF.

The chain joins TRBV11-3 to TRBJ2-2; tentative D call: TRBD1 (6 bases). Germline V gives CDR1 SGHNT, CDR2 YENEEA. This CDR3 has 15 residues. V was pared by 3 bases and J by 2 bases, with 10 bases between. The CDR3 region has the DNA TGTGCCAGCAGCTTGCGAGGGGGTAACACCGGGGAGCTGTTTTTT. Its translation: CASSLRGGNTGELFF.

This clone has just one count. The rearrangement joins TRBV6-5 to TRBJ2-3; 7 nucleotides match TRBD2. Germline V gene data show CDR1 as MNHEY and CDR2 as SVGAGI. V lost 5 bases and J lost 2; bases outside the gene matches: 7. The CDR3 is 15 residues long. The CDR3 loop is CASSPRGKPTDTQYF. The CDR3 nucleotides read TGTGCCAGCAGTCCGCGGGGGAAACCCACAGATACGCAGTATTTT.

In the case of this clone: The same CDR3 arises from other DNA sequences in this sample as well. The J gene is TRBJ2-7, the V gene TRBV27; D might be TRBD1 or TRBD2, each matching 6 bases. V dropped 5 bases and J dropped 1 base, with 12 bases sitting between them. Germline V gene data show CDR1 as MNHEY and CDR2 as SMNVEV (reference sequence). CDR3 length: 14 residues. The CDR3: CASSPLGGSYEQYF. CDR3 sequence (DNA): TGTGCCAGCAGTCCTCTAGGGGGGTCCTACGAGCAGTACTTC.

The V and J genes are TRBV6-5 and TRBJ2-5; tentative D call: TRBD1 (6 bases). With 5 bases removed from V and 1 base from J, the gap between germline ends came to 14 bases. This CDR3 has 15 residues. Germline CDR1 and CDR2: MNHEY and SVGAGI. The CDR3 loop is CASSTGLGLQETQYF. CDR3 bases: TGTGCCAGCAGTACAGGGTTGGGTCTCCAAGAGACCCAGTACTTC.

The rearrangement links TRBV5-4 to TRBJ2-3; D is perhaps TRBD1 or TRBD2 (5 bases each). Germline values: CDR1 SGHNT, CDR2 YYREEE (reference sequence). The CDR3 has 15 residues. V shed 4 bases and J shed 0 bases, with 12 bases lying between them. As DNA, the CDR3 is TGTGCCAGCAGCCCCGGGACGAAGAGCACAGATACGCAGTATTTT. It is translated as CASSPGTKSTDTQYF.

As regards this clone: The sample holds other DNA sequences that translate to the same CDR3. The rearrangement links TRBV30 to TRBJ1-1; 7 nucleotides match TRBD1. Germline CDR1 and CDR2: GTSNPN and SVGIG (reference sequence). Trimming removed 7 bases from V and 0 bases from J; junction bases left unmatched: 2. The CDR3 is 12 residues long. CDR3 DNA: TGTGCCTCCGACAGGGTGAACACTGAAGCTTTCTTT. It encodes CASDRVNTEAFF. The full variable domain, with the rest looked up from reference TRBV30 and TRBJ1-1, is SQTIHQWPATLVQPVGSPLSLECTVEGTSNPNLYWYRQAAGRGLQLLFYSVGIGQISSEVPQNLSASRPQDRQFILSSKKLLLSDSGFYLCASDRVNTEAFFGQGTRLTVV.

V and J are TRBV2 and TRBJ2-1, with D unclear. The CDR3 runs to 15 residues. CDR1 and CDR2 from the germline V gene are SNHLY and FYNNEI. Trimming removed 8 bases at V and 0 bases at J, with 14 bases between. DNA for the CDR3: TGTGCCAGCCTCTGGGCGGAAAGCTCCTACAATGAGCAGTTCTTC. It is translated as CASLWAESSYNEQFF. Drawing the rest from reference TRBV2 and TRBJ2-1, the complete variable domain is EPEVTQTPSHQVTQMGQEVILRCVPISNHLYFYWYRQILGQKVEFLVSFYNNEISEKSEIFDDQFSVERPDGSNFTLKIRSTKLEDSAMYFCASLWAESSYNEQFFGPGTRLTVL.

The rearrangement links TRBV7-3 to TRBJ2-6, with a possible D match to TRBD2 (6 bases). Trimming removed 5 bases at V and 0 bases at J, with 8 bases between. This CDR3 contains 15 residues. Germline lookup yields CDR1 SGHTA and CDR2 FQGTGA. The CDR3 coding sequence is TGTGCCAGCAGCGCGGGGCACTCTGGGGCCAACGTCCTGACTTTC. Its protein is CASSAGHSGANVLTF.

The chain's CDR3 is CASRVRDNSNQPQHF. The CDR3 DNA reads TGTGCCAGCAGAGTCCGGGACAATAGCAATCAGCCCCAGCATTTT. The rearrangement joins TRBV6-5 to TRBJ1-5; maybe TRBD1 (6 bases). CDR1 is MNHEY and CDR2 is SVGAGI in the germline V gene. The CDR3 consists of 15 residues. Trimming took 6 bases from V and 0 from J, leaving 12 bases between them.

This rearrangement joins TRBV7-2 to TRBJ2-5; 7 nucleotides line up with TRBD1. The V gene's germline CDR1 is SGHTA and CDR2 FQGNSA. The CDR3 runs to 15 residues. Germline trimming cut 5 bases from V and 5 bases from J; bases unmatched to any gene: 11. CDR3 amino acids: CASSRTGRGEETQYF. The CDR3 DNA sequence: TGTGCCAGCAGCCGGACAGGTAGGGGAGAGGAGACCCAGTACTTC.